This T cell receptor (beta chain) was identified in a study of T cell therapy after organ transplantation. Study-level information: Expansion used a peptide pool of 30 HLA class I and II CMV epitopes. T cell doses, up to 6, came every 2 weeks; follow-up lasted less than 30 weeks. Two of the ten patients were classed as nonresponders.

Time point meaning: 4-8 weeks after completion of therapy. Libraries were prepared by immunoSEQ multiplex PCR; TCRdb keeps only in-frame clonotypes and omits some of them. Counted here are 15,000 to 25,000 clones, approximately 85% occurring once; the ten biggest clones make up about 8.7%. J was trimmed by 3 bases and V by 6 bases; bases with no gene match: 4. CDR1 is MNHEY and CDR2 is SMNVEV in the germline V gene (reference sequence). CDR3 length equals 14 residues. Findings and limits, study-wide: Post-therapy reconstitution appeared to include transferred and endogenous clonotypes.

Notes on this clone: No antigen is known for it.

This sequence joins TRBV27 and TRBJ1-5, with 8 nucleotides matching TRBD1. Sequenced material: CD8+ T cells from blood, taken after autologous CMV-specific T cell therapy. The sequence was collected from a human patient who had received a solid organ transplant and had CMV disease. A subset of T cells may come from the graft donor. The CDR3: CASRGQGNNQPQHF. In DNA form, the CDR3 reads TGTGCCAGCAGAGGACAGGGCAACAATCAGCCCCAGCATTTT.